A single sample is the source of the 31 T cell receptor beta chains below, sequenced in a study of technical replicates of blood from a few donors. Repertoires were generated with immunoSEQ multiplex PCR, while TCRdb's copy carries only in-frame clones and drops some. The data show about 95,000 clones, 85% to 95% seen once. What was sequenced was T cells isolated from PBMCs. Every receptor here comes from a human donor in good health.

This chain links TRBV2 with TRBJ2-5; 10 nucleotides match TRBD2. CDR1 and CDR2 (germline): SNHLY, FYNNEI. V lost 7 bases, J lost 2 bases, and 4 bases stayed unmatched. This CDR3 contains 14 residues. The CDR3 region has the DNA TGTGCCAGCATACCTAGCGGGGGACAAGAGACCCAGTACTTC. It yields the protein CASIPSGGQETQYF.

V and J are TRBV15 and TRBJ2-7; 8 bases line up with TRBD2. Germline CDR1 and CDR2: LNHNV and YYDKDF (reference sequence). V dropped 0 bases and J dropped 6; count of bases not matched to a gene: 16. The CDR3 is 18 residues long. The CDR3 sequence is CATSRDIAGTSKGGEQYF. The DNA for the CDR3 is TGTGCCACCAGCAGAGATATAGCGGGAACGAGTAAAGGGGGCGAGCAGTACTTC.

This chain connects TRBV28 to TRBJ2-7, with 14 bases matching TRBD2. There are 15 residues in the CDR3. Germline V gene sequence: CDR1 MDHEN, CDR2 SYDVKM. Losses at the gene ends were 6 bases for V and 5 bases for J; bases not matched to a gene: 6. CDR3 loop: CASRRPGLAGDEQYF. As DNA, the CDR3 is TGTGCCAGCAGAAGACCGGGACTAGCGGGAGACGAGCAGTACTTC.

The chain employs TRBV29-1 and TRBJ1-5, with 8 bases matching TRBD1. The CDR3 sequence is 12 residues long. Trimming removed 6 bases from V and 9 bases from J; junction bases left unmatched: 7. CDR1 is SQVTM, CDR2 ANQGSEA, per germline. In nucleotides, the CDR3 is TGCAGCGTACGGACAGGGTCGGGGCCCCAGCATTTT. Its protein product is CSVRTGSGPQHF.

The V gene is TRBV7-2, the J gene TRBJ1-1; D ambiguous. CDR1 and CDR2 (germline): SGHTA, FQGNSA. This CDR3 is 14 amino acids long. The germline V and J ends were trimmed by 1 base and 1 base, with 7 bases remaining between them. CDR3 DNA: TGTGCCAGCAGCTTAGGAGGGCCGAACACTGAAGCTTTCTTT. Translated: CASSLGGPNTEAFF.

The chain links TRBV6-1 to TRBJ2-7; a weak D match, TRBD2 (6 bases). This CDR3 spans 13 amino acids. CDR1 and CDR2 (germline): MNHNS, SASEGT. Trimming removed 10 bases at V and 3 bases at J, with 16 bases between. CDR3 nucleotides: TGTGCCATCACCGGGACTTCTAACTACGAGCAGTACTTC. Its translation: CAITGTSNYEQYF.

V and J are TRBV5-5 and TRBJ2-7; the D is unclear. This CDR3 has 12 amino acids. Trimming removed 7 bases from V and 3 bases from J, with 11 bases in between. Germline V CDR1 and CDR2: SGHKS, YYEKEE (reference sequence). CDR3 nucleotides: TGTGCCAGCGGTGACTCATACTACGAGCAGTACTTC. Protein product: CASGDSYYEQYF. The variable domain in full, completed from reference TRBV5-5 and TRBJ2-7, reads DAGVTQSPTHLIKTRGQQVTLRCSPISGHKSVSWYQQVLGQGPQFIFQYYEKEERGRGNFPDRFSARQFPNYSSELNVNALLLGDSALYLCASGDSYYEQYFGPGTRLTVT.

V gene TRBV30 combines with J gene TRBJ2-5; TRBD1 aligns across 10 bases. J lost 1 base, V lost 0 bases, and 5 bases had no gene match. Germline CDR1 reads GTSNPN; CDR2 reads SVGIG (reference sequence). This CDR3 spans 16 amino acids. Here the CDR3 DNA reads TGTGCCTGGAGTGTATGGGGGACAGGGGTCCAAGAGACCCAGTACTTC. Protein: CAWSVWGTGVQETQYF.

The DNA for the CDR3 is TGTGCCAGTTACCCGGGACAGGGCTACGAGCAGTACTTC. Encoded protein: CASYPGQGYEQYF. The rearrangement uses TRBV6-1 and TRBJ2-7, with 9 bases identical to TRBD1. Per the germline V gene, CDR1 is MNHNS and CDR2 is SASEGT. Trimming took 9 bases from V and 3 from J; bases not matched to a gene: 6. The CDR3 has 13 amino acids.

The table lists this clone with a count of one. The V and J genes are TRBV10-2 and TRBJ2-1; D might be TRBD2 (7 bases). This CDR3 is 13 amino acids long. Deletions cut 10 bases from V and 8 bases from J, with 18 bases between. Germline V gene lookup returns CDR1 WSHSY and CDR2 SAAADI. This chain's CDR3 is CANARGAGDEQFF. As DNA, the CDR3 is TGCGCCAACGCCAGGGGCGCGGGAGATGAGCAGTTCTTC.

This chain joins TRBV19 and TRBJ1-1, with D perhaps matching TRBD1 (5 bases). Germline V gives CDR1 LNHDA, CDR2 SQIVND (reference sequence). V shed 0 bases and J shed 11 bases, with 16 bases lying between them. The CDR3 sequence is 14 residues long. The CDR3 loop reads CASSIDPGFAKAFF. Here the CDR3 DNA reads TGTGCCAGTAGTATAGATCCAGGGTTTGCAAAGGCTTTCTTT.

This rearrangement joins TRBV7-2 to TRBJ2-1; D is uncertain. The CDR3 is 13 amino acids. Germline V gene sequence: CDR1 SGHTA, CDR2 FQGNSA. Trimming shortened V by 1 base and J by 9 bases, and 10 bases separated the two germline ends. The DNA of the CDR3 is TGTGCCAGCAGCTTAGGAGTCGCCACTGAGCAGTTCTTC. This encodes CASSLGVATEQFF.

The J gene is TRBJ1-5, the V gene TRBV5-3; no definite D call. Being an ORF, TRBV5-3 has a function that is uncertain. The length of the CDR3 is 14 residues. V gave up 4 bases and J gave up 11 bases, with 19 bases separating them. CDR3 bases: TGTGCCAGAAGCACTGGACTGGGTGGAATGGCCCAGCATTTT. Translating gives CARSTGLGGMAQHF.

The chain is built from TRBV7-6 and TRBJ2-2, with TRBD2 matching 9 bases. Germline assignment: CDR1 SGHVS and CDR2 FNYEAQ. V trimming: 0 bases; J trimming: 6 bases; junction bases outside the gene matches: 8. CDR3 length equals 17 residues. CDR3 sequence reads: CASSLARSGRLPGELFF. In nucleotides, the CDR3 is TGTGCCAGCAGCTTAGCGCGGAGCGGGAGGCTCCCCGGGGAGCTGTTTTTT.

The chain uses TRBV28 and TRBJ1-2; D may be TRBD1 (5 bases). The CDR3 sequence is 13 residues long. Trimming left V 7 bases short and J 13 bases short, with 22 bases between. CDR1 and CDR2 from the germline V gene are MDHEN and SYDVKM. CDR3 coding DNA: TGTGCCAGCAATCAGGGTCAGGGCCCAAGTGGCACCTTC. Amino acid sequence: CASNQGQGPSGTF.

This clone was seen only once. The chain recombines TRBV27 with TRBJ2-1; weak D call: TRBD2 (6 bases). The V end was cut by 2 bases, the J end by 8 bases, with 13 bases between. There are 14 residues in the CDR3. The germline gives CDR1 MNHEY, CDR2 SMNVEV (reference sequence). CDR3 sequence reads: CASSLLGRPHEQFF. The CDR3 DNA follows: TGTGCCAGCAGTTTACTGGGGAGGCCCCATGAGCAGTTCTTC.

The V and J genes are TRBV7-9 and TRBJ2-1; D gene unclear. Trimming pared 1 base from V and 0 bases from J, leaving 4 bases between. The CDR3 is 14 amino acids. From germline, CDR1 is SEHNR and CDR2 FQNEAQ (reference sequence). The CDR3 coding sequence is TGTGCCAGCAGCTTAGACAGCTCCTACAATGAGCAGTTCTTC. Translation gives CASSLDSSYNEQFF.

V gene TRBV19 combines with J gene TRBJ1-2; 7 bases line up with TRBD1. Germline lookup yields CDR1 LNHDA and CDR2 SQIVND (reference sequence). V gave up 6 bases and J gave up 5 bases; unmatched junction bases: 15. The CDR3 has 16 residues. In DNA, the CDR3 is TGTGCCAGTAGCCCTGAGTCCGGGACAGTAAATTATGGCTACACCTTC. Protein: CASSPESGTVNYGYTF.

The chain couples TRBV7-9 to TRBJ2-1; TRBD2 matches 11 bases. Trimming at V came to 3 bases and at J to 5 bases, leaving 3 bases not matched to a gene. Germline CDR1 is SEHNR and CDR2 is FQNEAQ (reference sequence). The CDR3 consists of 15 residues. The CDR3 protein is CASSFTGLADNEQFF. The CDR3 nucleotides are TGTGCCAGCAGCTTCACGGGACTAGCGGACAATGAGCAGTTCTTC.

This chain joins TRBV6-5 and TRBJ2-7, with 8 positions matching TRBD1. There are 14 residues in the CDR3. Trimming took 6 bases from V and 1 from J; bases not matched to a gene: 5. Germline CDR1 MNHEY, CDR2 SVGAGI. For the CDR3, the DNA is TGTGCCAGCAGGCTGACAGGGGAGTCCTACGAGCAGTACTTC. Protein product: CASRLTGESYEQYF.

The V call is TRBV6-1, the J call TRBJ2-1; TRBD1 agrees at 7 bases. The length of the CDR3 is 13 residues. Germline CDR1 reads MNHNS; CDR2 reads SASEGT. J gave up 5 bases and V 8 bases, and 6 bases lay outside the gene matches. The CDR3 sequence is CASRGQVNNEQFF. CDR3 in DNA: TGTGCCAGCCGAGGACAGGTCAACAATGAGCAGTTCTTC.

This chain links TRBV5-6 with TRBJ1-5, with 9 bases matching TRBD1. The CDR3 runs 15 residues. Germline CDR1 and CDR2: SGHDT and YYEEEE. Unmatched junction bases numbered 7, after V lost 4 bases and J lost 5 bases. The CDR3 DNA reads TGTGCCAGCAGCCTAGCAACAGGGGGCTATCAGCCCCAGCATTTT. It yields the protein CASSLATGGYQPQHF.

CDR3 sequence reads: CASSLQGSGNTIYF. The CDR3 region has the DNA TGCGCCAGCAGCTTACAGGGATCTGGAAACACCATATATTTT. The J gene is TRBJ1-3, the V gene TRBV5-1; perhaps TRBD1 as D (6 bases). V lost 2 bases and J 1 base, leaving 7 bases between the germline ends. The CDR3 is 14 residues long. Germline loops: CDR1 SGHRS, CDR2 YFSETQ.

This chain links TRBV19 with TRBJ2-7; TRBD1 agrees at 10 bases. CDR3 length equals 14 residues. The J segment lost 4 bases and the V segment lost 5 bases, leaving 5 bases of the junction unmatched. Germline CDR1 is LNHDA and CDR2 is SQIVND (reference sequence). The CDR3, as DNA: TGTGCCAGTAGTGCCGGGACAGGGGTATACGAGCAGTACTTC. Encoded protein: CASSAGTGVYEQYF.

This chain joins TRBV6-5 and TRBJ1-5, with D possibly matching TRBD1 (6 bases). V was pared by 5 bases and J by 0 bases, with 11 bases between. The CDR3 is 15 residues long. CDR1 and CDR2 (germline): MNHEY, SVGAGI. This chain's CDR3 is CASSPGQYSNQPQHF. The CDR3 DNA sequence: TGTGCCAGCAGTCCCGGACAGTATAGCAATCAGCCCCAGCATTTT.

V and J are TRBV15 and TRBJ2-3; TRBD1 aligns across 8 bases. Germline V gives CDR1 LNHNV, CDR2 YYDKDF (reference sequence). V lost 5 bases to trimming and J lost 0 bases; unmatched junction nucleotides: 13. CDR3 length: 18 residues. The chain's CDR3 is CATSVGQGENPSTDTQYF. CDR3 sequence (DNA): TGTGCCACCAGCGTAGGACAGGGAGAAAACCCAAGCACAGATACGCAGTATTTT.

The CDR3 loop is CASSQQGPTYEQYF. Here the CDR3 DNA reads TGTGCCAGCAGCCAACAGGGGCCGACCTACGAGCAGTACTTC. V is TRBV28 and J is TRBJ2-7; TRBD1 matches at 7 bases. V trimming: 6 bases; J trimming: 2 bases; junction bases outside the gene matches: 7. The CDR3 is 14 amino acids. The germline V gene has CDR1 MDHEN and CDR2 SYDVKM.

A word on this clone: Other DNA sequences from this sample encode an identical CDR3 as well. The chain recombines TRBV9 with TRBJ1-1, with a weak D call TRBD1 (5 bases). The CDR3 spans 13 residues. Germline V gives CDR1 SGDLS, CDR2 YYNGEE. Between the trimmed V and J ends, which lost 0 bases and 3 bases, there was a span of 6 bases. CDR3 sequence (DNA): TGTGCCAGCAGCGTAGGGGGCTACACTGAAGCTTTCTTT. Translation: CASSVGGYTEAFF. Full variable domain (remainder filled in from reference TRBV9 and TRBJ1-1): DSGVTQTPKHLITATGQRVTLRCSPRSGDLSVYWYQQSLDQGLQFLIQYYNGEERAKGNILERFSAQQFPDLHSELNLSSLELGDSALYFCASSVGGYTEAFFGQGTRLTVV.

The chain employs TRBV19 and TRBJ1-5; D unresolved. Trimming removed 5 bases at V and 9 bases at J, with 23 bases between. The CDR3 loop spans 16 amino acids. The germline CDR1 and CDR2 sequences are LNHDA and SQIVND (reference sequence). The CDR3 loop is CASSAPPGRGGGPQHF. The CDR3 region has the DNA TGTGCCAGTAGTGCCCCCCCGGGCCGGGGAGGCGGGCCCCAGCATTTT. The full variable domain, with the rest looked up from reference TRBV19 and TRBJ1-5, is DGGITQSPKYLFRKEGQNVTLSCEQNLNHDAMYWYRQDPGQGLRLIYYSQIVNDFQKGDIAEGYSVSREKKESFPLTVTSAQKNPTAFYLCASSAPPGRGGGPQHFGDGTRLSIL.

The chain combines TRBV27 with TRBJ2-1; the match to TRBD1 covers 9 bases. CDR1 is MNHEY and CDR2 is SMNVEV in the germline V gene (reference sequence). The V segment lost 3 bases and the J segment 9 bases; nucleotides outside the gene matches: 6. The CDR3 runs 14 residues. The CDR3 DNA reads TGTGCCAGCAGTTTTGGACAGGGGATAGGTGAGCAGTTCTTC. It codes for CASSFGQGIGEQFF.

V usage is TRBV6-5 and J usage is TRBJ2-7, with D uncertain. V gave up 4 bases and J gave up 6 bases, with 7 bases separating them. The CDR3 consists of 11 residues. The V gene's germline CDR1 is MNHEY and CDR2 SVGAGI. CDR3 nucleotide sequence: TGTGCCAGCAGTTTGGGCATCGAGCAGTACTTC. It is translated as CASSLGIEQYF.